The 14 T cell receptor beta chains given below trace back to one sample, sequenced in a study of T cells in Graves' hyperthyroidism and ophthalmopathy. Amplified regions were TCR beta CDR3 sequences from RNA transcripts. The TCR CDR3 was amplified in a first-round RT-PCR using the HTBI primer set. TCRdb ran MiXCR on the multiplex PCR reads and lists one entry per CDR3 protein. The data contain about 98,000 distinct CDR3 sequences, about 40% of them singletons. Material for sequencing was peripheral blood or thyroid tissue (not recorded which). The origin of the receptors is a woman under 40 with Graves' hyperthyroidism.

The gene calls are TRBV6-6 and TRBJ2-3; tentatively, D is TRBD1 (6 bases). The CDR3 extends over 14 amino acids. Trimming cost V 7 bases and J 4 bases, with 15 bases left between them. In germline, CDR1 is MNHNY, CDR2 SVGAGI (reference sequence). The CDR3 coding sequence is TGTGCCAGCATCAGGGGTTCCAGGGCAGATACGCAGTATTTT. Protein product: CASIRGSRADTQYF.

This clonotype was seen ten or more times. The chain has TRBV5-1 and TRBJ2-2, with 14 positions matching TRBD2. Germline CDR1 SGHRS, CDR2 YFSETQ. V gave up 9 bases and J gave up 8 bases; unmatched junction bases: 6. The CDR3 is made up of 14 amino acids. This CDR3 is CAIGTSGSPGELFF. For the CDR3, the DNA is TGCGCCATCGGGACTAGCGGGAGTCCTGGGGAGCTGTTTTTT.

This clonotype has ten or more counts. The chain combines TRBV6-5 with TRBJ2-7; 12 bases line up with TRBD1. CDR1 and CDR2 from the germline V gene are MNHEY and SVGAGI. The CDR3 contains 14 residues. The J segment lost 5 bases and the V segment lost 6 bases, leaving 5 bases of the junction unmatched. The DNA of the CDR3 is TGTGCCAGCAGCCTAGGGACAGGGGGCAACGAGCAGTACTTC. This translates into CASSLGTGGNEQYF.

The chain couples TRBV7-9 to TRBJ2-5; maybe TRBD2 (6 bases). CDR1 and CDR2 from the germline V gene are SEHNR and FQNEAQ (reference sequence). V dropped 4 bases and J dropped 1 base, with 16 bases sitting between them. CDR3 size: 16 residues. The CDR3 reads CASSSPGAGTQETQYF. CDR3 nucleotides: TGTGCCAGCAGCTCCCCCGGGGCGGGGACCCAAGAGACCCAGTACTTC. The whole variable domain, filled in from reference TRBV7-9 and TRBJ2-5, reads DTGVSQNPRHKITKRGQNVTFRCDPISEHNRLYWYRQTLGQGPEFLTYFQNEAQLEKSRLLSDRFSAERPKGSFSTLEIQRTEQGDSAMYLCASSSPGAGTQETQYFGPGTRLLVL.

This clonotype was picked up many times. The germline gene is not matched at one end of the junction; a read error may be the cause. The chain has TRBV27 and TRBJ1-2, with no clear D. Germline V lookup: CDR1 MNHEY, CDR2 SMNVEV (reference sequence). There are 12 residues in the CDR3. The CDR3 is CASGFPRYGYTF. The CDR3 region has the DNA TGTGCCAGCGGTTTCCCCCGGTATGGCTACACCTTC.

This clonotype was found many times. The chain employs TRBV19 and TRBJ2-7; 7 bases line up with TRBD2. CDR1 is LNHDA and CDR2 is SQIVND in the germline V gene (reference sequence). The CDR3 contains 15 residues. V dropped 6 bases and J dropped 0; count of bases not matched to a gene: 8. CDR3 sequence reads: CASRTTGGSSYEQYF. The DNA of the CDR3 is TGTGCCAGTAGGACCACGGGCGGGAGCTCCTACGAGCAGTACTTC.

Many counts were recorded for this clonotype. The rearrangement joins TRBV15 to TRBJ2-5; D is perhaps TRBD2 (6 bases). The CDR3 has 13 amino acids. The germline V gene has CDR1 LNHNV and CDR2 YYDKDF (reference sequence). V was cut by 5 bases and J by 3 bases, with 10 bases left in between. CDR3 loop: CATSYTGEETQYF. CDR3 in DNA: TGTGCCACCAGCTATACGGGAGAAGAGACCCAGTACTTC. Supplemented by reference TRBV15 and TRBJ2-5, the full variable domain reads DAMVIQNPRYQVTQFGKPVTLSCSQTLNHNVMYWYQQKSSQAPKLLFHYYDKDFNNEADTPDNFQSRRPNTSFCFLDIRSPGLGDTAMYLCATSYTGEETQYFGPGTRLLVL.

This clonotype was seen repeatedly, ten times or more. This rearrangement joins TRBV4-1 to TRBJ2-7; 7 bases agree with TRBD1. This CDR3 is built from 16 residues. Germline loops: CDR1 MGHRA, CDR2 YSYEKL. V trimming: 3 bases; J trimming: 3 bases; junction bases outside the gene matches: 11. The CDR3 DNA sequence: TGCGCCAGCAGCCAGAGACAGGGTTTAAGGGTCTACGAGCAGTACTTC. This translates into CASSQRQGLRVYEQYF.

This clonotype was found many times. V and J are TRBV7-2 and TRBJ1-2, with a weak D call TRBD1 (6 bases). CDR1 and CDR2 (germline): SGHTA, FQGNSA. Trimming took off 3 bases at V and 4 bases at J, with 9 bases between the two ends. The length of the CDR3 is 13 residues. The CDR3 DNA follows: TGTGCCAGCAGCTTCCTGACAGGCTATGGCTACACCTTC. Translating it yields CASSFLTGYGYTF.

On this clonotype: One base away lies a much larger clone, so this may be a sequencing read error. This CDR3 reads CASNKGPGRSSILSYEQYF. DNA for the CDR3: TGTGCCAGCAACAAGGGACCGGGACGGAGTTCCATTCTTTCCTACGAGCAGTACTTC. The gene calls are TRBV2 and TRBJ2-7, with D tentatively TRBD1 or TRBD2 (5 bases each). V was shortened by 7 bases and J by 1 base, with 29 bases between the two germline ends. The CDR3 totals 19 residues. The germline V gene encodes CDR1 SNHLY and CDR2 FYNNEI.

This clonotype was found many times. This chain joins TRBV27 and TRBJ2-5; TRBD1 agrees at 7 bases. CDR1 and CDR2 (germline): MNHEY, SMNVEV (reference sequence). V lost 6 bases and J lost 5; bases outside the gene matches: 9. The CDR3 is 14 amino acids. The CDR3 loop is CASRSYRGGETQYF. The CDR3, as DNA: TGTGCCAGCAGATCTTACAGGGGTGGGGAGACCCAGTACTTC.

The chain joins TRBV12-3 or TRBV12-4 to TRBJ2-7, with D hard to call. V lost 5 bases and J 10 bases, leaving 12 bases between the germline ends. This CDR3 is 11 amino acids long. The CDR3 DNA follows: TGTGCCAGCAGTGAAGGCCGGGTCCAGTACTTC. It is translated as CASSEGRVQYF.

This chain uses TRBV15 with TRBJ1-1; D remains unclear. Germline CDR1 reads LNHNV; CDR2 reads YYDKDF (reference sequence). This CDR3 region has 14 residues. Trimming removed 1 base at V and 6 bases at J, with 12 bases between. The CDR3 region is CATSRVGFLAEAFF. CDR3 DNA: TGTGCCACCAGCAGAGTGGGGTTTTTGGCTGAAGCTTTCTTT. The variable domain in full, with the rest retrieved from reference TRBV15 and TRBJ1-1, is DAMVIQNPRYQVTQFGKPVTLSCSQTLNHNVMYWYQQKSSQAPKLLFHYYDKDFNNEADTPDNFQSRRPNTSFCFLDIRSPGLGDTAMYLCATSRVGFLAEAFFGQGTRLTVV.

This clonotype was detected many times. The J gene is TRBJ1-6, the V gene TRBV12-3 or TRBV12-4; D is ambiguous. This CDR3 comprises 12 residues. The V end was cut by 3 bases, the J end by 11 bases, with 8 bases between. This chain's CDR3 is CASSLGGTPLHF. The CDR3 DNA sequence: TGTGCCAGCAGTTTGGGAGGGACACCCCTCCACTTT.